This T cell receptor (beta chain) was captured in a study of T cell responses to AZD1222 COVID-19 vaccine. Study observations and caveats: Among the donors, most were white British and more were female, and clonal diversity was possibly underestimated. Repertoire sampling happened only post peak T cell response.

The CDR3 runs to 13 residues. CDR1 and CDR2 from the germline V gene are SGHTA and FQGTGA. Clones were read by immunoSEQ multiplex PCR, and TCRdb kept only the in-frame ones, dropping some. The sample has around 110,000 clones, about 90% seen once. This clone was observed a single time. As yet, its antigen is unknown. A read error may account for a junction end that differs from germline. Additional DNA sequences in this sample encode the identical CDR3. The sample consisted of peripheral blood, taken on day 0 of AZD1222 vaccination. The receptor's source is an adult in good health. The rearrangement links TRBV7-3 to TRBJ2-2, with D possibly TRBD2 on 5 matching bases. CDR3 sequence reads: CASSLTGTGELFF. The CDR3 DNA follows: TGTGCCAGCAGCCTAACGGGGACCGGGGAGCTGTTTTTT.